The entry below describes one T cell receptor beta chain. Its matching antigen is unknown. The data belong to a study of cytomegalovirus exposure and HLA in healthy donors. Overall study: Counted in an early data release were about 85 million unique TCRs from HLA-typed donors.

Whole-study results and caveats: Immune exposure data for these donors was limited to CMV serostatus. One cluster of highly shared sequence variants probably arose as a sequencing artifact. Whilst most TCR sequences proved rare, a subset of public TCRs occurred across many donors.

The PCR was carried out with 60 Vbeta primers and 13 Jbeta primers. Only in-frame clones appear in the TCRdb table, and some are missing; sequencing was by immunoSEQ multiplex PCR. Among fewer than 200,000 clones listed, around four fifths were seen once. Germline values: CDR1 SEHNR, CDR2 FQNEAQ (reference sequence). The CDR3 loop spans 17 amino acids. V lost 5 bases to trimming and J lost 0 bases; unmatched junction nucleotides: 10. The receptor was isolated from a man in his forties in good health and CMV-seropositive. Sequenced: PBMCs. The rearrangement links TRBV7-9 to TRBJ1-5, with TRBD1 matching 7 bases. CDR3 sequence reads: CASSARDRESSNQPQHF. The CDR3 DNA reads as TGTGCCAGCAGCGCCAGAGACAGGGAGTCTAGCAATCAGCCCCAGCATTTT.